The 4 T cell receptor beta chains in this list originate from one sample, sequenced in a study of cytomegalovirus exposure and HLA in healthy donors. The table came from immunoSEQ multiplex PCR; TCRdb's copy has only in-frame clones and leaves some out. Among around 170,000 clones listed, roughly 85% were seen once. Sequenced material: PBMCs. These receptors were obtained from a man between 18 and 35 years old in good health and CMV-seropositive.

The rearrangement uses TRBV11-2 and TRBJ1-4; 8 nucleotides match TRBD1. J was trimmed by 6 bases and V by 0 bases; bases with no gene match: 3. The CDR3 is made up of 15 amino acids. Per germline, CDR1 SGHAT and CDR2 FQNNGV. This CDR3 is CASSLDGTGDEKLFF. The DNA of the CDR3 is TGTGCCAGCAGCTTAGACGGGACAGGCGATGAAAAACTGTTTTTT.

The V call is TRBV5-6, the J call TRBJ2-7, with D uncertain. The V gene lost 2 bases and the J gene lost 5 bases, with 5 bases spanning the gap. The CDR3 is made up of 11 amino acids. The germline V gene encodes CDR1 SGHDT and CDR2 YYEEEE. CDR3 DNA sequence: TGTGCCAGCAGCTTAGAGGACGAGCAGTACTTC. Translation gives CASSLEDEQYF.

This chain connects TRBV6-6 to TRBJ2-2; D is perhaps TRBD1 (5 bases). The CDR3 length is 14 residues. Germline lookup yields CDR1 MNHNY and CDR2 SVGAGI (reference sequence). Between the trimmed V and J ends, which lost 3 bases and 7 bases, there was a span of 12 bases. For the CDR3, the DNA is TGTGCCAGCAGTTATGCCCAGGGTAGCGGGGAGCTGTTTTTT. Its protein product is CASSYAQGSGELFF.

The V and J genes are TRBV7-3 and TRBJ2-1, with no clear D. Germline V gene sequence: CDR1 SGHTA, CDR2 FQGTGA. There are 14 residues in the CDR3. Deletions cut 5 bases from V and 3 bases from J, with 11 bases between. The CDR3 is CASSLGPSYNEQFF. CDR3 coding DNA: TGTGCCAGCAGCCTCGGTCCGAGCTACAATGAGCAGTTCTTC.